The clone carrying this TCR beta chain came up once. As yet, its antigen is unknown. The PCR contained 60 Vbeta and 13 Jbeta primers. The protocol was immunoSEQ multiplex PCR, while the TCRdb copy is restricted to in-frame clones and leaves out a portion. The sample lists 130,000 or so clones; more than 75% were seen once. The CDR3 runs to 15 residues. V lost 4 bases to trimming and J lost 0 bases, with 14 bases between them. Germline assignment: CDR1 SGHKS and CDR2 YYEKEE (reference sequence). This entry comes from a study of cytomegalovirus exposure and HLA in healthy donors. Study results and limitations: As a later analysis revealed, the rate of TCR association differed by HLA locus, with DRB1 most and HLA-C fewest. Analyses of presence/absence relied on an assumption of roughly uniform sequencing depth across donors. After further analysis at a later stage, around 17,000 TCR beta sequences were associated with HLA alleles at 0.05 false discovery rate. The study had only CMV serostatus as immune exposure information.

The rearrangement links TRBV5-5 to TRBJ2-7, with D hard to call. The sample taken for sequencing was PBMCs. This receptor was identified in a man aged 18 to 30 in good health and CMV-seronegative. The DNA of the CDR3 is TGTGCCAGCAGCGCGTACGGTCCGAGCTCCTACGAGCAGTACTTC. Its translation: CASSAYGPSSYEQYF.